This entry lists 30 T cell receptor beta chains sequenced from one sample in a study of T cell responses to AZD1222 COVID-19 vaccine. The table came from immunoSEQ multiplex PCR; TCRdb's copy has only in-frame clones and leaves some out. Here the sample spans tens of thousands of clones, about 90% being singletons. The starting material was peripheral blood, obtained on day 0 of AZD1222 vaccination. Every receptor here comes from an adult in good health.

The CDR3 loop reads CASSPPWELFF. CDR3 coding DNA: TGTGCCAGCAGTCCGCCCTGGGAGCTGTTTTTT. The rearrangement links TRBV6-2 or TRBV6-3 to TRBJ2-2; D remains unclear. With 5 bases removed from V and 9 bases from J, the gap between germline ends came to 7 bases. CDR3 size: 11 residues. Per the germline V gene, CDR1 is MNHEY and CDR2 is SVGEGT.

Written as DNA, the CDR3 is TGCGCCAGCAGCCAAGAGGACCTATACAACACTGAAGCTTTCTTT. Translation gives CASSQEDLYNTEAFF. The chain carries TRBV4-1 and TRBJ1-1, with D hard to call. CDR1 is MGHRA and CDR2 is YSYEKL in the germline V gene. V was pared by 0 bases and J by 2 bases, with 10 bases between. CDR3 length equals 15 residues.

The chain couples TRBV19 to TRBJ1-5; 7 bases are a match to TRBD1. Looked up from germline, CDR1 is LNHDA and CDR2 is SQIVND (reference sequence). The J segment lost 6 bases and the V segment lost 5 bases, leaving 10 bases of the junction unmatched. This CDR3 comprises 15 residues. DNA for the CDR3: TGTGCCAGTAGTGGATACAGGGGACAAGGTCAGCCCCAGCATTTT. This translates into CASSGYRGQGQPQHF.

The rearrangement uses TRBV28 and TRBJ1-1, with 7 bases lining up with TRBD1. J gave up 7 bases and V 5 bases, and 4 bases lay outside the gene matches. This CDR3 has 12 residues. Per the germline V gene, CDR1 is MDHEN and CDR2 is SYDVKM. Here the CDR3 reads CASSRGQFEAFF. Written as DNA, the CDR3 is TGTGCCAGCAGTCGGGGACAGTTTGAAGCTTTCTTT.

V usage is TRBV7-9 and J usage is TRBJ1-3, with TRBD1 matching over 8 bases. The CDR3 runs 17 residues. The germline CDR1 and CDR2 sequences are SEHNR and FQNEAQ (reference sequence). Unmatched junction bases numbered 8, after V lost 1 base and J lost 3 bases. DNA of the CDR3: TGTGCCAGCAGCTTAGGTCGCCAGGGGGCAGATGGAAACACCATATATTTT. Translating gives CASSLGRQGADGNTIYF.

This chain joins TRBV21-1 and TRBJ2-7. TRBV21-1 represents a pseudogene. The CDR3 loop spans 16 amino acids. CDR3 DNA sequence: TGTGCCAGCAGCAAACCTGGCTGCGACCGTCCCTACGAGCAGTACTTC. Protein: CASSKPGCDRPYEQYF.

V usage is TRBV5-1 and J usage is TRBJ2-2; the D gene is possibly TRBD1 (5 bases). This CDR3 is built from 14 residues. Germline loops: CDR1 SGHRS, CDR2 YFSETQ. The V end lost 2 bases, the J end lost 1 base, and 6 bases lay between the germline ends. CDR3 amino acids: CASSFTGNTGELFF. CDR3 nucleotide sequence: TGCGCCAGCAGCTTTACAGGGAACACCGGGGAGCTGTTTTTT.

The V and J genes are TRBV5-1 and TRBJ2-3; 11 positions match TRBD2. Germline V lookup: CDR1 SGHRS, CDR2 YFSETQ. The junction had 5 bases not matched to a gene; V was cut back by 4 bases and J by 7 bases. This CDR3 spans 14 amino acids. This CDR3 is CASSDTSGGYTQYF. As DNA, the CDR3 is TGCGCCAGCAGCGATACTAGCGGGGGCTATACGCAGTATTTT.

This chain joins TRBV2 and TRBJ1-5; possible D gene TRBD1, 5 bases. The length of the CDR3 is 15 residues. The V end lost 5 bases, the J end lost 6 bases, and 17 bases lay between the germline ends. Germline V gene data show CDR1 as SNHLY and CDR2 as FYNNEI. The CDR3 reads CASSSQGVRGQPQHF. CDR3 nucleotide sequence: TGTGCCAGCAGTTCGCAGGGAGTTCGCGGTCAGCCCCAGCATTTT.

The chain combines TRBV27 with TRBJ1-5, with a tentative D call TRBD1 (5 bases). Trimming pared 3 bases from V and 3 bases from J, leaving 12 bases between. This CDR3 has 15 residues. From germline, CDR1 is MNHEY and CDR2 SMNVEV (reference sequence). CDR3 loop: CASSFSGANNQPQHF. The CDR3 DNA reads TGTGCCAGCAGTTTCTCTGGGGCGAACAATCAGCCCCAGCATTTT.

The chain is built from TRBV20-1 and TRBJ1-1; D ambiguous. The CDR3 consists of 13 residues. From germline, CDR1 is DFQATT and CDR2 SNEGSKA (reference sequence). V was clipped by 3 bases and J by 2 bases, with 10 bases between them. The DNA of the CDR3 is TGCAGTGCTAGTCCCAATGAAAACACTGAAGCTTTCTTT. Encoded protein: CSASPNENTEAFF.

The rearrangement joins TRBV5-5 to TRBJ1-3; the D is unclear. In germline, CDR1 is SGHKS, CDR2 YYEKEE (reference sequence). CDR3 length: 16 residues. Trimming removed 0 bases from V and 1 base from J, with 11 bases in between. CDR3 loop: CASSLGSTTSGNTIYF. CDR3 nucleotide sequence: TGTGCCAGCAGCTTGGGTTCCACCACTTCTGGAAACACCATATATTTT. Using reference TRBV5-5 and TRBJ1-3 for the parts outside the CDR3, the full variable domain is DAGVTQSPTHLIKTRGQQVTLRCSPISGHKSVSWYQQVLGQGPQFIFQYYEKEERGRGNFPDRFSARQFPNYSSELNVNALLLGDSALYLCASSLGSTTSGNTIYFGEGSWLTVV.

This sequence joins TRBV5-1 and TRBJ2-2, with 10 bases matching TRBD1. With 4 bases clipped from V and 4 bases from J, the junction kept 10 bases outside the gene matches. The CDR3 sequence is 17 residues long. The germline V gene has CDR1 SGHRS and CDR2 YFSETQ. The CDR3 DNA sequence: TGCGCCAGCAGCCTGTCAGGGACAGGGGTCAGCACCGGGGAGCTGTTTTTT. This translates into CASSLSGTGVSTGELFF.

This sequence joins TRBV3-1 (or the pseudogene TRBV3-2) and TRBJ1-1; a possible D gene is TRBD1 (5 bases). Germline V gives CDR1 LGHDT, CDR2 YNNKEL (reference sequence). The CDR3 is 17 residues long. V gave up 2 bases and J gave up 1 base, with 17 bases separating them. The CDR3 is CASSQNLIAGGNTEAFF. CDR3 in DNA: TGTGCCAGCAGCCAAAATTTGATTGCGGGGGGGAACACTGAAGCTTTCTTT.

This chain joins TRBV28 and TRBJ1-4, with D uncertain. The CDR3 spans 13 residues. CDR1 and CDR2 (germline): MDHEN, SYDVKM. Deletions cut 10 bases from V and 5 bases from J, with 14 bases between. CDR3 coding DNA: TGTGCCATCAACCGGGCCCCGAATGAAAAACTGTTTTTT. The encoded protein is CAINRAPNEKLFF.

This clone was seen more than once but under ten times. This chain joins TRBV7-2 and TRBJ2-7; D unresolved. Germline CDR1 and CDR2: SGHTA and FQGNSA. Trimming pared 2 bases from V and 0 bases from J, leaving 8 bases between. This CDR3 is 14 amino acids long. CDR3 region: CASSLQADSYEQYF. The CDR3 nucleotides are TGTGCCAGCAGCTTACAGGCGGACTCCTACGAGCAGTACTTC.

The J gene is TRBJ2-7, the V gene TRBV19; 9 nucleotides match TRBD2. Germline CDR1 is LNHDA and CDR2 is SQIVND (reference sequence). V shed 5 bases and J 5 bases; nucleotides not matched to a gene: 7. The CDR3 consists of 14 residues. For the CDR3, the DNA is TGTGCCAGTAGTCCGGGACTAGCTCAGAACGAGCAGTACTTC. It translates to CASSPGLAQNEQYF.

The chain is built from TRBV7-9 and TRBJ2-7; 10 bases agree with TRBD1. This CDR3 contains 15 residues. The ends lost 5 bases at V and 0 bases at J; junction bases unmatched: 4. The germline V gene encodes CDR1 SEHNR and CDR2 FQNEAQ (reference sequence). Written as DNA, the CDR3 is TGTGCCAGCAGCAAAGACAGGGGGCGCTCCTACGAGCAGTACTTC. Residues: CASSKDRGRSYEQYF. Variable domain in full (rest from reference TRBV7-9 and TRBJ2-7): DTGVSQNPRHKITKRGQNVTFRCDPISEHNRLYWYRQTLGQGPEFLTYFQNEAQLEKSRLLSDRFSAERPKGSFSTLEIQRTEQGDSAMYLCASSKDRGRSYEQYFGPGTRLTVT.

The chain has TRBV4-2 and TRBJ2-1; a possible D gene is TRBD2 (7 bases). V dropped 4 bases and J dropped 4 bases, with 14 bases sitting between them. Per germline, CDR1 LGHNA and CDR2 YNFKEQ. This CDR3 comprises 15 residues. The CDR3 loop reads CASSLRGAGYNEQFF. The CDR3 DNA reads as TGTGCCAGCAGCCTCCGGGGGGCCGGGTACAATGAGCAGTTCTTC.

V is TRBV14 and J is TRBJ1-1, with D possibly matching TRBD1 (5 bases). This CDR3 spans 15 amino acids. CDR1 and CDR2 from the germline V gene are SGHDN and FVKESK. Trimming left V 1 base short and J 2 bases short, with 11 bases between. In nucleotides, the CDR3 is TGTGCCAGCAGCCAAGGGGGGACGCGAAACACTGAAGCTTTCTTT. This codes for CASSQGGTRNTEAFF.

The V call is TRBV19, the J call TRBJ1-5; 7 nucleotides agree with TRBD1. This CDR3 has 16 residues. The germline CDR1 and CDR2 sequences are LNHDA and SQIVND (reference sequence). The trim removed 2 bases at V and 1 base at J, leaving 5 bases unmatched. The CDR3 here is CASSIHRQGSNQPQHF. The CDR3 DNA sequence: TGTGCCAGTAGTATACATCGACAGGGCAGCAATCAGCCCCAGCATTTT.

The rearrangement uses TRBV19 and TRBJ2-4; no clear D gene. The V gene lost 10 bases and the J gene lost 7 bases, with 17 bases spanning the gap. Per germline, CDR1 LNHDA and CDR2 SQIVND (reference sequence). This CDR3 spans 13 amino acids. CDR3 in amino acids: CATRRTSRNIQYF. DNA of the CDR3: TGTGCCACAAGACGGACGTCAAGGAACATTCAGTACTTC.

The chain uses TRBV7-9 and TRBJ1-1; a weak D match, TRBD1 (6 bases). The CDR3 is made up of 14 amino acids. CDR1 is SEHNR, CDR2 FQNEAQ, per germline (reference sequence). Trimming pared 3 bases from V and 0 bases from J, leaving 8 bases between. Here the CDR3 reads CASSLDRLNTEAFF. CDR3 nucleotide sequence: TGTGCCAGCAGCTTGGACAGATTGAACACTGAAGCTTTCTTT.

The chain couples TRBV28 to TRBJ2-2, with D perhaps matching TRBD1 or TRBD2 (5 bases each). V gave up 3 bases and J gave up 2 bases, with 10 bases separating them. Germline-derived CDR1 and CDR2 are MDHEN and SYDVKM. CDR3 size: 15 residues. The chain's CDR3 is CASSFGDRNTGELFF. As DNA, the CDR3 is TGTGCCAGCAGTTTCGGGGACCGAAACACCGGGGAGCTGTTTTTT.

The chain has TRBV2 and TRBJ2-1; the match to TRBD2 covers 10 bases. Germline V gene lookup returns CDR1 SNHLY and CDR2 FYNNEI. The junction had 3 bases not matched to a gene; V was cut back by 5 bases and J by 8 bases. The CDR3 is made up of 13 amino acids. CDR3 DNA: TGTGCCAGCAGTAACGGACTAGCGGATGAGCAGTTCTTC. This encodes CASSNGLADEQFF.

The chain couples TRBV7-9 to TRBJ2-7; unclear D gene. Looked up from germline, CDR1 is SEHNR and CDR2 is FQNEAQ (reference sequence). The V gene lost 3 bases and the J gene lost 3 bases, with 6 bases spanning the gap. The CDR3 is 12 amino acids. CDR3 in amino acids: CASSFGDYEQYF. The CDR3 DNA follows: TGTGCCAGCAGCTTTGGCGACTACGAGCAGTACTTC.

As to this clone: Other DNA sequences in this specimen translate into the identical CDR3. The chain recombines TRBV5-1 with TRBJ1-2, with D hard to call. Germline V gene lookup returns CDR1 SGHRS and CDR2 YFSETQ. The CDR3 extends over 12 amino acids. V was trimmed by 0 bases and J by 7 bases, leaving 7 bases between them. The CDR3, as DNA: TGCGCCAGCAGCTTGGATTATGGTGGCTACACCTTC. Translation: CASSLDYGGYTF.

This chain connects TRBV5-4 to TRBJ2-5; 7 nucleotides align to TRBD2. Looked up from germline, CDR1 is SGHNT and CDR2 is YYREEE (reference sequence). The junction had 3 bases not matched to a gene; V was cut back by 4 bases and J by 0 bases. The CDR3 is 14 residues long. CDR3 sequence: CASSTGTNQETQYF. The CDR3 DNA reads TGTGCCAGCAGCACCGGGACTAACCAAGAGACCCAGTACTTC.

This sequence joins TRBV2 and TRBJ1-5; D gene uncertain. The CDR3 runs to 15 residues. Germline V gives CDR1 SNHLY, CDR2 FYNNEI. V lost 7 bases to trimming and J lost 5 bases, with 18 bases between them. This chain's CDR3 is CASTRRGPIDQPQHF. CDR3 sequence (DNA): TGTGCCAGCACCCGGCGTGGCCCCATCGATCAGCCCCAGCATTTT.

The chain is built from TRBV5-6 and TRBJ2-7; 8 bases match TRBD1. This CDR3 spans 12 amino acids. J gave up 7 bases and V 4 bases, and 4 bases lay outside the gene matches. Germline loops: CDR1 SGHDT, CDR2 YYEEEE. CDR3 region: CASSRTGGEQYF. The CDR3 nucleotides read TGTGCCAGCAGCAGAACAGGGGGAGAGCAGTACTTC.